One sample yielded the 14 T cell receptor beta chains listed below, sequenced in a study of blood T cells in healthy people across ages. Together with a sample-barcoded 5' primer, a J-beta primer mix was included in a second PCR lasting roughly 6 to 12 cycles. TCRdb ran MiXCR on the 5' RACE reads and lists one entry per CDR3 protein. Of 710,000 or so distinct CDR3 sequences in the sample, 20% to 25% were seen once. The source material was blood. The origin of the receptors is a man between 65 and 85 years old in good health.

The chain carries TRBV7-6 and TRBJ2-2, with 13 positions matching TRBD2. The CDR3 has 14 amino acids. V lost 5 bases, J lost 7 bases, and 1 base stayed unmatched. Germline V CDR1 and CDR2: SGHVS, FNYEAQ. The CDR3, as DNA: TGTGCCAGCAGCGGGACTAGCGGGGTCGGGGAGCTGTTTTTT. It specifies CASSGTSGVGELFF.

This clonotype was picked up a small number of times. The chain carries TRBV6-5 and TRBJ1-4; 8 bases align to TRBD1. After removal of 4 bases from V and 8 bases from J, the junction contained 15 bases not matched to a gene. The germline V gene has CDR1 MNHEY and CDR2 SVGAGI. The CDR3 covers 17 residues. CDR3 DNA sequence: TGTGCCAGCAGTTCGCCGTCCGGGACAGGCGCTAGGGAAAAACTGTTTTTT. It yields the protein CASSSPSGTGAREKLFF.

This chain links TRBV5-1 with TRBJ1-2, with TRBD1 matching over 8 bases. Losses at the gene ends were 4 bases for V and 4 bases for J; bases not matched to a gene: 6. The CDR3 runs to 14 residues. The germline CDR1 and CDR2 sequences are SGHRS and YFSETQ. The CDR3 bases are TGCGCCAGCAGCCCTGGACAGGGCCGCTATGGCTACACCTTC. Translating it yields CASSPGQGRYGYTF. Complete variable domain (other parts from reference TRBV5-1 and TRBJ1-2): KAGVTQTPRYLIKTRGQQVTLSCSPISGHRSVSWYQQTPGQGLQFLFEYFSETQRNKGNFPGRFSGRQFSNSRSEMNVSTLELGDSALYLCASSPGQGRYGYTFGSGTRLTVV.

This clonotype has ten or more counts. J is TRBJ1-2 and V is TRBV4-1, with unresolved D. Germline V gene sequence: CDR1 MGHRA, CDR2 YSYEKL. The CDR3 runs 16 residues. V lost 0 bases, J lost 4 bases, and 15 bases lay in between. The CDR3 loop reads CASSQDERDAVYGYTF. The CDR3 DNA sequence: TGCGCCAGCAGCCAAGATGAACGCGATGCTGTCTATGGCTACACCTTC.

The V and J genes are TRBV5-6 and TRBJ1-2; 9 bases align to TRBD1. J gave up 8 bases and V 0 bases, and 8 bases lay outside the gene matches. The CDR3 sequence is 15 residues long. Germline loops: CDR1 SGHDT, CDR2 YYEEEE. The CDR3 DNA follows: TGTGCCAGCAGCTTGGGGACAGGGGACGTAGAAGGCTACACCTTC. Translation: CASSLGTGDVEGYTF.

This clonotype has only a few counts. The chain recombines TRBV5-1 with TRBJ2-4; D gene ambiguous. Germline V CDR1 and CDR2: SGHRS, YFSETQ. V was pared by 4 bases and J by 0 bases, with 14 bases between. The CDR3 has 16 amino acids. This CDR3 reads CASSPQAALAKNIQYF. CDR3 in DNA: TGCGCCAGCAGCCCCCAGGCGGCCCTAGCCAAAAACATTCAGTACTTC.

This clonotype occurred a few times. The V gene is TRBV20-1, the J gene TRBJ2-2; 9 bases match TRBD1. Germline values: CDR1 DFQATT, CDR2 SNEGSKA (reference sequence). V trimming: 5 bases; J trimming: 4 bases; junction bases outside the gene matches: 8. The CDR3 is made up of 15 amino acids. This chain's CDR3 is CSALTGTGFTGELFF. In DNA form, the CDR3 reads TGCAGTGCTCTTACCGGGACAGGGTTCACCGGGGAGCTGTTTTTT.

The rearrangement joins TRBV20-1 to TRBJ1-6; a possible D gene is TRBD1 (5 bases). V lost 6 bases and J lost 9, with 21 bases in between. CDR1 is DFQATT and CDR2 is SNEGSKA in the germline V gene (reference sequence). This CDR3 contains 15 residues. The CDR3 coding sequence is TGCAGTGCCCGGGCGGTAGGGGAGTCGAGTTCACCCCTCCACTTT. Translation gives CSARAVGESSSPLHF.

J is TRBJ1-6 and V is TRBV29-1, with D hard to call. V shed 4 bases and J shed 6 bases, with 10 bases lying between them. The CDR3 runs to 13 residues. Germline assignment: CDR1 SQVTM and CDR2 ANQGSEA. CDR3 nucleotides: TGCAGCGTTGCAGAAGCAATTAATTCACCCCTCCACTTT. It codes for CSVAEAINSPLHF.

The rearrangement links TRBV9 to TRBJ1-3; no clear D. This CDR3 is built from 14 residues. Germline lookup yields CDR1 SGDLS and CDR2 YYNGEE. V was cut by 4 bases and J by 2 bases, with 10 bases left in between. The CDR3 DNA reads TGTGCCAGCAGCCCCAGCGGGCCTGGAAACACCATATATTTT. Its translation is CASSPSGPGNTIYF.

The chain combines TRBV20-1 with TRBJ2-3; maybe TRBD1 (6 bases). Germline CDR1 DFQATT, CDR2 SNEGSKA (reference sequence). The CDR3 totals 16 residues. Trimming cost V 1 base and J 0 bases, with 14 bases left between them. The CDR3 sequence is CSARVHYRESTDTQYF. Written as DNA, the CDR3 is TGCAGTGCTAGAGTTCATTACAGGGAGAGCACAGATACGCAGTATTTT.

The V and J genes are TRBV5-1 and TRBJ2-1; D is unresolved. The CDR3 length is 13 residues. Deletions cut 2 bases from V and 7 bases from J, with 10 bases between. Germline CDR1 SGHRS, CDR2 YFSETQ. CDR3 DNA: TGCGCCAGCAGCTTTATCCCCGAAAATGAGCAGTTCTTC. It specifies CASSFIPENEQFF.

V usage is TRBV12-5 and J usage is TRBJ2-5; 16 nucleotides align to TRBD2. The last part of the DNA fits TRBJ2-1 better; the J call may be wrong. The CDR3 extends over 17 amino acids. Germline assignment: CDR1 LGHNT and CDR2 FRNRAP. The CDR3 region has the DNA TGTGCTAGTGGTTTGTCCGGGACTAGCGGGAGGGCCAGTGAGCAGTTCTTC. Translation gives CASGLSGTSGRASEQFF.

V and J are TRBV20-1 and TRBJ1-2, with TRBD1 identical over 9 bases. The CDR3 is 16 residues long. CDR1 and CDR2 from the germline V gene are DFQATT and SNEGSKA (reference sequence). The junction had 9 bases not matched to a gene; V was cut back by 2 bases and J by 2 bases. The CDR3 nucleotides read TGCAGTGCTAGAACTACAGGGGGCGAAGACAACTATGGCTACACCTTC. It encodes CSARTTGGEDNYGYTF.